Listed below are T cell receptor beta chains from one sample, sequenced in a study of blood T cell repertoires in COVID-19. Sequenced by immunoSEQ multiplex PCR; TCRdb stores in-frame clones only, minus some. The sample holds a few hundred thousand clones; around 80% are singletons and the top ten take roughly 18%. What was sequenced was peripheral blood. Every receptor here comes from a woman of 80 years or more with active or convalescent COVID-19. The CDR3 runs from the conserved cysteine through the conserved F or W.

j_call v_call cdr3_aa
TRBJ2-7 TRBV18 CASSPKGDREQYF
TRBJ1-3 TRBV9 CASNGQGSGNTIYF
TRBJ2-2 TRBV4-2 CASSQAARGPVNGELFF
TRBJ2-1 TRBV7-3 CASSLSSAGGGFEQFF
TRBJ2-5 TRBV6-2/TRBV6-3 CASSTSDRGIQETQYF
TRBJ1-3 TRBV7-8 CASSLDRRSSGNTIYF
TRBJ1-2 TRBV5-6 CASSRGAGYTF
TRBJ2-3 TRBV7-7 CASSLPTLLAGITDTQYF
TRBJ2-1 TRBV15 CATSREPRTLGEQFF
TRBJ1-3 TRBV7-8 CASSTGQANSGNTIYF
TRBJ1-2 TRBV3-1/TRBV3-2 CASSQTGTGLNYGYTF
TRBJ1-2 TRBV29-1 CSGGQGDYGYTF
TRBJ2-3 TRBV5-1 CASSRGLAGELDTQYF
TRBJ1-2 TRBV5-1 CASSLEGAGGYTF
TRBJ2-7 TRBV13 CASSPLKSGSYEQYF
TRBJ1-2 TRBV11-3 CASTPRGNYGYTF
TRBJ2-2 TRBV27 CASSLTFTGELFF
TRBJ2-7 TRBV6-6 CASRAPAYEQYF
TRBJ1-1 TRBV7-9 CASSSYDGGRTEAFF
TRBJ1-2 TRBV5-6 CASSSGQLTGGYTF
TRBJ2-3 TRBV27 CASSTKTGGYTDTQYF
TRBJ2-2 TRBV5-1 CASSSLGRGNTGELFF
TRBJ2-3 TRBV5-3 CARSLAGLAADTQYF
TRBJ1-5 TRBV19 CASSIGQGVQPQHF
TRBJ2-6 TRBV2 CASSERGGPGANVLTF
TRBJ2-7 TRBV5-1 CASSVGSGLGSYEQYF
TRBJ2-3 TRBV11-2 CASSLAPSTDTQYF
TRBJ2-2 TRBV18 CASSPPQREQLFF
TRBJ2-4 TRBV19 CASSITGAKNIQYF
TRBJ2-5 TRBV5-1 CASSGASGAAETQYF
TRBJ2-7 TRBV9 CASSVVVRGAGGPGEQYF
TRBJ2-3 TRBV18 CASSPVVEDTQYF
TRBJ1-1 TRBV6-2/TRBV6-3 CASSYGGRGAFF
TRBJ2-3 TRBV4-1 CASSQAPSRYTQYF
TRBJ2-7 TRBV3-1/TRBV3-2 CASSQESGTPSRIGEQYF
TRBJ1-6 TRBV18 CASSPTVNSPLHF
TRBJ2-3 TRBV27 CASTHLTSGGPPSTDTQYF
TRBJ1-3 TRBV3-1/TRBV3-2 CASSRVLRLNSGNTIYF
TRBJ2-3 TRBV2 CASQRTSGDTQYF
TRBJ2-1 TRBV11-3 CASSLDLLAGYNEQFF
TRBJ1-2 TRBV18 CASSPVEGRNF
TRBJ2-7 TRBV10-3 CAISGAVMAGASYEQYF
TRBJ2-3 TRBV6-5 CASRNSGGTDTQYF
TRBJ2-2 TRBV4-3 CASSRTSGGADTGELFF
TRBJ2-5 TRBV7-2 CASSLAGQELATQYF
TRBJ1-2 TRBV28 CASNRAGYGYTF
TRBJ2-1 TRBV29-1 CSVEVKLDSEQFF
TRBJ2-7 TRBV7-3 CASSMAGGRNPYEQYF
TRBJ1-5 TRBV18 CASSRDRPDHQPQHF
TRBJ1-2 TRBV7-2 CASSLEVRGDYGYTF